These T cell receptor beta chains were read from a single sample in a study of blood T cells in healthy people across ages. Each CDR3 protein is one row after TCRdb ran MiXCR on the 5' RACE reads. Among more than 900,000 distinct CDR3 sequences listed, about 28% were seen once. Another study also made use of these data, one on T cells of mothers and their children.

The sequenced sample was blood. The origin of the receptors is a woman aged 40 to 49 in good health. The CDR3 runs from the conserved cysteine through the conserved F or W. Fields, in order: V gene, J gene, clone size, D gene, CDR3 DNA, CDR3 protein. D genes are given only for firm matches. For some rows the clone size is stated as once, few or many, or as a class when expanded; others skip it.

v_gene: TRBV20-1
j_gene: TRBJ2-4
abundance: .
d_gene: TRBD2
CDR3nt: TGCAGTGCGAACGCGGGGGGCGGGAGTCTGGACATTCAGTACTTC
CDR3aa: CSANAGGGSLDIQYF

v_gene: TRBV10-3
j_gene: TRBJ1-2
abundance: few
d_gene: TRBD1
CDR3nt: TGTGCCATCAGTGAGTTAGCGGACAGGGACGGCTACACCTTC
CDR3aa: CAISELADRDGYTF

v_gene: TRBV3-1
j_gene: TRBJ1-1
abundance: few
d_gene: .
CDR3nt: TGTGCCAGCAGCCCAATTCAGGACACTGAAGCTTTCTTT
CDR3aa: CASSPIQDTEAFF

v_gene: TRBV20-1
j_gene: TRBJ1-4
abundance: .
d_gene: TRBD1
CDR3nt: TGCAGTGCTAGTTATAGGGACAGGGTTAACACTAATGAAAAACTGTTTTTT
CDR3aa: CSASYRDRVNTNEKLFF

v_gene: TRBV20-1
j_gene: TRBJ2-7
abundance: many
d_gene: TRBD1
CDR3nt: TGCAGTGCTCCTCCGGGACAGCTCAACTACGAGCAGTACTTC
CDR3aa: CSAPPGQLNYEQYF

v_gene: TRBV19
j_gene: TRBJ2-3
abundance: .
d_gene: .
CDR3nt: TGTGCCAGTAGTCTCCTATCAGGGGATACGCAGTATTTT
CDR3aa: CASSLLSGDTQYF

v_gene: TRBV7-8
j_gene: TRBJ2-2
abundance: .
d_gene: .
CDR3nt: TGTGCCAGCAGCTTAGCGCGGCTCACCGGGGAGCTGTTTTTT
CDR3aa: CASSLARLTGELFF

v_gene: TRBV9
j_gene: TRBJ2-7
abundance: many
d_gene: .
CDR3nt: TGTGCCAGCAGCGCGACGGCAGCACCTTCCTACGAGCAGTACTTC
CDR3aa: CASSATAAPSYEQYF

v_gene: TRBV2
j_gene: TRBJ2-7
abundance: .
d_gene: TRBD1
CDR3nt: TGTGCCAGCAGGGACAGGGGGCGCAGTTACGAGCAGTACTTC
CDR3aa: CASRDRGRSYEQYF

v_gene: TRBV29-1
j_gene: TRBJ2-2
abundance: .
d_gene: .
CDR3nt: TGCGGCGGTGCGAGGGGGGAAGGCGGGGAGCTGTTTTTT
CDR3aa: CGGARGEGGELFF

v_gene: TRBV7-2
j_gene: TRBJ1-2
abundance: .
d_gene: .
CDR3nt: TGTGCCAGCAGCTTAGAGGTGCAGGGCGGCTACACCTTC
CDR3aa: CASSLEVQGGYTF

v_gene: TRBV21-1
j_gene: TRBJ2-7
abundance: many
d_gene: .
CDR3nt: TGTGCCAGCAGCAAAGGCAGGGTTGTTTACGAGCAGTACTTC
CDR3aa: CASSKGRVVYEQYF

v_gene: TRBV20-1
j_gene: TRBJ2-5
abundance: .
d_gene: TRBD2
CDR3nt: TGCAGTGCTCCACCGGGACTAGCGGGACAAGAGACCCAGTACTTC
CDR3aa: CSAPPGLAGQETQYF

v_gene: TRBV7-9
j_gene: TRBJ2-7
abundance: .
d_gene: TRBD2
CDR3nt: TGTGCCAGCAGTGGGGGGAGGGAACCGTACTTC
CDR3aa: CASSGGREPYF

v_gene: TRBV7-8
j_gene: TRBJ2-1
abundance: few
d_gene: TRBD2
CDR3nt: TGTGCCAGCGGCTCCGGGACTAGCTCCTACAACGAGCAGTTCTTC
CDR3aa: CASGSGTSSYNEQFF

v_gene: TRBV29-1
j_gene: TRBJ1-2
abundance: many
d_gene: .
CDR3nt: TGCAGCGTTGATGGTCCCGGGACGGCGTATGGCTACACCTTC
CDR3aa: CSVDGPGTAYGYTF

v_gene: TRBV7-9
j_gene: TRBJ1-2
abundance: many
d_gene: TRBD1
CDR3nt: TGTGCCAGCAGCCCTACAGGGGGCACAGGCTACACCTTC
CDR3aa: CASSPTGGTGYTF

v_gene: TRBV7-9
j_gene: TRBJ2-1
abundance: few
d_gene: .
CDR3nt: TGTGCCAGCAGCTTAGGTGGCGGCTGGGATGAGCAGTTCTTC
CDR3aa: CASSLGGGWDEQFF

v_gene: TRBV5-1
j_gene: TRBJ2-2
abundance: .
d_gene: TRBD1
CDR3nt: TGCGCCAGCAGCCCCGGACAGGGGGCGAGGACCGGGGAGCTGTTTTTT
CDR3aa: CASSPGQGARTGELFF

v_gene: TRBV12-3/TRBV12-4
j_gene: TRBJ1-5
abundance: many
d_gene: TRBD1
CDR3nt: TGTGCCAGCAGCCCCGACAGGGCCTATCAGCCCCAGCATTTT
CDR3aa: CASSPDRAYQPQHF

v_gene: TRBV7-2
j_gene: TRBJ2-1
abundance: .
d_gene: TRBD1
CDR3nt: TGTGCCAGCAGCTTAGTTGGGACAGGAGTTCGGAATGAGCAGTTCTTC
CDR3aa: CASSLVGTGVRNEQFF

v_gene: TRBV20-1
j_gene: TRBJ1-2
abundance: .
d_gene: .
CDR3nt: TGCAGTGCTAGAGATCCTGAGTGGAGCTATGGCTACACCTTC
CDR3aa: CSARDPEWSYGYTF

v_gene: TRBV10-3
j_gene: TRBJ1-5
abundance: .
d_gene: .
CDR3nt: TGTGCCATCAGTGGGACTGATCAGCCCCAGCATTTT
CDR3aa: CAISGTDQPQHF

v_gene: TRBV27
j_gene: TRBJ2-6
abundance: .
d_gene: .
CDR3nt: TGTGCCAGCAGTCCCTGGACTGACTCTGGGGCCAACGTCCTGACTTTC
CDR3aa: CASSPWTDSGANVLTF

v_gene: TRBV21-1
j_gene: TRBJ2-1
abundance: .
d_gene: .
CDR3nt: TGTGCCAGCAGCAAATTTAAAAGGGAACAGGGCAACTTTGATGAGCAGTTCTTC
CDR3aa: CASSKFKREQGNFDEQFF

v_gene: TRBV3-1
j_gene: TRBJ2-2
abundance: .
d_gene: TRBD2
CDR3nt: TGTGCCAGCAGCCAGGGACTATCGACCGGGGAGCTGTTTTTT
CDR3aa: CASSQGLSTGELFF

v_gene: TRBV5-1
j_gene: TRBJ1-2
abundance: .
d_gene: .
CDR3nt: TGCGCCAGCAGCCCCGCGCAGGGGAACTATGGCTACACCTTC
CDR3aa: CASSPAQGNYGYTF

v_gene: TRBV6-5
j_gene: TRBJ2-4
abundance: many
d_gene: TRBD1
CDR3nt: TGTGCCAGCAGTTCGGACAGGGGAAGCATTCAGTACTTC
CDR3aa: CASSSDRGSIQYF

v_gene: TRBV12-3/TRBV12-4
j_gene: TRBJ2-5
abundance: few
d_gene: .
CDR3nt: TGTGCCAGCAGTTTGGCGGTGGTTCAGGCCCAGTACTTC
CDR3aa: CASSLAVVQAQYF

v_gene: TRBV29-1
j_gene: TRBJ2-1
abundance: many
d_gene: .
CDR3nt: TGCAGCGTTCAATTCTACAATGAGCAGTTCTTC
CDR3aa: CSVQFYNEQFF

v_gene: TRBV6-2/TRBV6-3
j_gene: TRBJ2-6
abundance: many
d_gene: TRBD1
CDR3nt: TGTGCCAGCAGTCCCACTGGACAGGGGTTTTTGGCTGGGGCCAACGTCCTGACTTTC
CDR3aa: CASSPTGQGFLAGANVLTF

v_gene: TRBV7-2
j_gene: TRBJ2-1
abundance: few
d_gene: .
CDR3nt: TGTGCCAGCAGCTCTGGCGGGGGCCGAACCTACAATGAGCAGTTCTTC
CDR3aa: CASSSGGGRTYNEQFF

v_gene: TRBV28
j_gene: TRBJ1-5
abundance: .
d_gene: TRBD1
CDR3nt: TGTGCCAGCAGTAGCAGGGGGCGCGTTCAGTCCCAGCATTTT
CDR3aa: CASSSRGRVQSQHF

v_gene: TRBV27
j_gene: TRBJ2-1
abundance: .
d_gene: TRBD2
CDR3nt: TGTGCCAGCAGTCCCCCAGCTAGCGGGAGGTACAATGAGCAGTTCTTC
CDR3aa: CASSPPASGRYNEQFF

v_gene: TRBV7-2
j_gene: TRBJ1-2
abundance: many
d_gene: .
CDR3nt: TGTGCCAGCAGCCCCGGGGCCCGTGGTCGTGGCTACACCTTC
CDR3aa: CASSPGARGRGYTF

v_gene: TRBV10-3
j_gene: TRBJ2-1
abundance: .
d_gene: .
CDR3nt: TGTGCCATCAGTGTGGATGCCTCTAGGTTTGAGTTCTTC
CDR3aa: CAISVDASRFEFF

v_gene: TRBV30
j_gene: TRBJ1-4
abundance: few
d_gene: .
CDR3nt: TGTGCCTGGAGTCTGGCCTTAAGAGAGGAAAAACTGTTTTTT
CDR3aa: CAWSLALREEKLFF

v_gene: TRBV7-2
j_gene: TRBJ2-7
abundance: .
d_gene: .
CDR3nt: TGTGCCAGCAGCTCATTACAAGGATGGTCCGAGCAGTACTTC
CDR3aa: CASSSLQGWSEQYF

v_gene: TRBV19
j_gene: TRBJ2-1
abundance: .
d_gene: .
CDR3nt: TGTGCCAGTAGTATAGCCCTCGGACAGTTGAATGAGCAGTTCTTC
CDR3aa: CASSIALGQLNEQFF

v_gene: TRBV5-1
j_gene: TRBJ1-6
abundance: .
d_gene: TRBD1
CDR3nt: TGCGCCAGCAGGAAGGGGGCAAATTCACTCCTCCACTTT
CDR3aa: CASRKGANSLLHF

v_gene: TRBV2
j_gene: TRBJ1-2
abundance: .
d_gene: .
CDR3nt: TGTGCCAGCAGTGACCAGGAAGGCTATGGCTACACCTTC
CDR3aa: CASSDQEGYGYTF

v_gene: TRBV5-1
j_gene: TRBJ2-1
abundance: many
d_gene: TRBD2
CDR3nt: TGCGCCAGCAGCTTGGATGCGGGGGGACCCTACAATGAGCAGTTCTTC
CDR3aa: CASSLDAGGPYNEQFF

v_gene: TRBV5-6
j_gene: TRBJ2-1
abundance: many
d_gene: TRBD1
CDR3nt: TGTGCCAGCAGCACCTACAACCGGGACAGGGTTGGCGATGAGCAGTTCTTC
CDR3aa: CASSTYNRDRVGDEQFF